This T cell receptor beta chain was found in a study of T cell changes during pregnancy in multiple sclerosis (dated 2019 in TCRdb). In the study overall: The study looked at changes in the T cell repertoire across pregnancy in women with multiple sclerosis.

Concerning this clone: Its antigen is not yet known. It has no much larger one-base neighbor in the sample; base qualities were not kept.

The germline V gene provides CDR1 SNHLY and CDR2 FYNNEI. V lost 9 bases and J lost 2 bases; the stretch between them is 11 bases long. The CDR3, cysteine through phenylalanine, is 13 amino acids long. Only the CDR3 part of the read is kept: 39 bases, read in frame from the first base. To prepare the library, the immunoSEQ multiplex PCR assay was applied. The clones in this table, taken by TCRdb from immuneACCESS, are in-frame only. Not every clone is retained; where verified, under half of the shortfall comes from an unresolved V gene, and the cause of the rest is unknown. The sample table contains around 72,000 clones; only one count was recorded for 91% of them. The leading ten clones occupy approximately 0.71% of the sample.

Sequenced material: peripheral blood, taken in the third trimester of pregnancy. The clonotype originates from a female donor in good health, enrolled as a control in a pregnancy study. The chain is encoded by TRBV2 joined to TRBJ1-3; the D gene cannot be named for sure. Here is the DNA: TGTGCCAGGAGGGATGTTGCTGGAAACACCATATATTTT. Translation gives CARRDVAGNTIYF.